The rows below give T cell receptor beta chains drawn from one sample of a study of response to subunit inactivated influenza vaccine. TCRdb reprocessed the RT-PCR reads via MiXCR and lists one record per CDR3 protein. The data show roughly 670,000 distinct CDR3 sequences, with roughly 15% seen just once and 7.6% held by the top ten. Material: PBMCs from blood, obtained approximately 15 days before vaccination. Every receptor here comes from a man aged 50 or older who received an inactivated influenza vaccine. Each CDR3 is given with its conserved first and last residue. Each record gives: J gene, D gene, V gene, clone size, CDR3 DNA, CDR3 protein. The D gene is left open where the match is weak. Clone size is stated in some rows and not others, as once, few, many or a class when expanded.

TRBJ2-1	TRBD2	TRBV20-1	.	TGCAGAGCCGCGGGACTAGCTCTGGATGAGCAGTTCTTC	CRAAGLALDEQFF
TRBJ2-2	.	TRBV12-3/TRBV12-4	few	TGTGCCAGCAGTTACAGGGAGTGGGAGCTGTTTTTT	CASSYREWELFF
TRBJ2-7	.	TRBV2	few	TGTGCCAGCAGTGTCCAGGCCGGTGTGGGCGAGCAGTACTTC	CASSVQAGVGEQYF
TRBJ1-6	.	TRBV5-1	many	TGCGCCAGCAGGGAAGGACAGCTATCATCACCCCTCCACTTT	CASREGQLSSPLHF
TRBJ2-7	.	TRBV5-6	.	TGTGCCAGCAGCTCCGACAGCCGACCTGCCTACGAGCAGTACTTC	CASSSDSRPAYEQYF
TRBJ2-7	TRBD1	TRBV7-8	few	TGTGCCAGCAGCTTAAATCACAGGGGATCCTACGAGCAGTACTTC	CASSLNHRGSYEQYF
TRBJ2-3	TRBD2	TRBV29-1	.	TGCAGCGTTGACCCGGGACTAGTATCCGATACGCAGTATTTT	CSVDPGLVSDTQYF
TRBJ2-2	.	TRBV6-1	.	TGTGCCAGCAGCCTTAGGGGGGCCAGCGGCGGGGAGCTGTTTTTT	CASSLRGASGGELFF
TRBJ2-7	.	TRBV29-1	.	TGCAGCGTTGAAGACGTAGGACAGACAGGAGAGCAGTACTTC	CSVEDVGQTGEQYF
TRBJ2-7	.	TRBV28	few	TGTGCCAGCAGTTTATTTGCCTTCCGATACGAGCAGTACTTC	CASSLFAFRYEQYF
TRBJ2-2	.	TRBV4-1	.	TGCGCCAGCAGCCAACTGGTAGCGAACACCGGGGAGCTGTTTTTT	CASSQLVANTGELFF
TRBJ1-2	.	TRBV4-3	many	TGCGCCAGCAGCCAAGAACCGCCTTTAAACTATGGCTACACCTTC	CASSQEPPLNYGYTF
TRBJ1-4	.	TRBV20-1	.	TGCAGTGCTAGCCGACCTACAGGTGAAAAACTGTTTTTT	CSASRPTGEKLFF
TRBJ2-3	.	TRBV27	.	TGTGCCAGCAGTTTATCCTACACAGATACGCAGTATTTT	CASSLSYTDTQYF
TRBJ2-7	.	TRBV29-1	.	TGCAGCGTTGAAGAGTTGGGATACGAGCAGTACTTC	CSVEELGYEQYF
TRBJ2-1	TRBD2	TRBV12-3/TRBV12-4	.	TGTGCCAGCAGTTCCCCTGTTGGGGGAGGGGTTTCCTACAATGAGCAGTTCTTC	CASSSPVGGGVSYNEQFF
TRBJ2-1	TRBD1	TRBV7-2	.	TGTGCCAGCAGGCCCGACAGGGGGCGGAGTTCTGAGCAGTTCTTC	CASRPDRGRSSEQFF
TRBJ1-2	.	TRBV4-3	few	TGCGCCAGCAGCCAAGATCGGGGTACAGCTAAGCGAGGCTACACCTTC	CASSQDRGTAKRGYTF
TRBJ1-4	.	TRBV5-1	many	TGCGCCAGCAGCTTGGAGGCAGATCTTACGGAAAAACTGTTTTTT	CASSLEADLTEKLFF
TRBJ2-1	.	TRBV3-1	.	TGTGCCAGCAGCCCCTTCGACGGGGCGAATGAGCAGTTCTTC	CASSPFDGANEQFF
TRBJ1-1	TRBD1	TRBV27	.	TGTGCCAGCGCTCGACAGGGGGGCACTGAAGCTTTCTTT	CASARQGGTEAFF
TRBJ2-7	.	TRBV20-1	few	TGCAGTGCGCCGACAGAAGGATACGAGCAGTACTTC	CSAPTEGYEQYF
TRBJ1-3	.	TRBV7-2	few	TGTGCCAGCAGCCCCTCAATACCTGGTTCTGGAAACACCATATATTTT	CASSPSIPGSGNTIYF
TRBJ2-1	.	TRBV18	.	TGTGCCAGCTCACCCCTCTCCCTGGGGGAGCAGTTCTTC	CASSPLSLGEQFF
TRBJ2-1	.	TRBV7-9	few	TGTGTCAGCAGCTTAAGGGAAGCGGGCAGCTCCTACAATGAGCAGTTCTTC	CVSSLREAGSSYNEQFF
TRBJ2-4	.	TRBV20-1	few	TGCAGTGCTAGAGATGGGCGGGAACTAGCCAAAAACATTCAGTACTTC	CSARDGRELAKNIQYF
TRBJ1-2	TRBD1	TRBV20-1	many	TGCAGTGCATCTGACAGGGGGCGCTATGGCTACACCTTC	CSASDRGRYGYTF
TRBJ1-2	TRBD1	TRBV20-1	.	TGCAGTGCTAGAGATCTTTGGACAGGGGATAACTATGGCTACACCTTC	CSARDLWTGDNYGYTF
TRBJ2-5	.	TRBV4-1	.	TGCGCCAGCAGCCAAACCGGCCAGCGTGAGACCCAGTACTTC	CASSQTGQRETQYF
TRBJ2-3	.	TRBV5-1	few	TGCGCCAGCAGCTCGATCAGAGGGACCGTCACAGATACGCAGTATTTT	CASSSIRGTVTDTQYF
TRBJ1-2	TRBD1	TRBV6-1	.	TGTGCCAGCAGCAACAGGGGTTACTTTGATGGCTACACCTTC	CASSNRGYFDGYTF
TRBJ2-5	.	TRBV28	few	TGTGCCAGCAGTTTCCCTGGACAAGGAGAAGAGACCCAGTACTTC	CASSFPGQGEETQYF
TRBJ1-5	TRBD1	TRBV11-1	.	TGTGCCAGCACCAGAACAGGGGGCGAGGCGTGGGACAATCAGCCCCAGCATTTT	CASTRTGGEAWDNQPQHF
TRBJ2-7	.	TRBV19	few	TGTGCCAGTAGACCCCAGGGTAGGTACGAGCAGTACTTC	CASRPQGRYEQYF
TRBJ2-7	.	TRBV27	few	TGTGCCAGCAGTTCTAGTTTTTACAGTAACTACGAGCAGTACTTC	CASSSSFYSNYEQYF
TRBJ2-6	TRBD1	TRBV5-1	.	TGCGCCAGCAGCCTTAGGACAGGCCTCGGGGCCAACGTCCTGACTTTC	CASSLRTGLGANVLTF
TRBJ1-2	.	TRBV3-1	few	TGTGCCAGCAGCCAAACCGGGACCGATCCACATGGCTACACCTTC	CASSQTGTDPHGYTF
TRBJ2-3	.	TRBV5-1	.	TGCGCCAGCAGCTTGGTAAGGTTGAGGGGCACAGATACGCAGTATTTT	CASSLVRLRGTDTQYF
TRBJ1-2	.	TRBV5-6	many	TGTGCCAGCAGCCCGGGGGGGGTTAACTATGGCTACACCTTC	CASSPGGVNYGYTF
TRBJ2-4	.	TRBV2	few	TGTGCCAGCAGTGAACGGTGGGGAGCCAAAAACATTCAGTACTTC	CASSERWGAKNIQYF
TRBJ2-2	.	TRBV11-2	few	TGTGCCAGCAGCTTAAACTCGTTTTCGAACACCGGGGAGCTGTTTTTT	CASSLNSFSNTGELFF
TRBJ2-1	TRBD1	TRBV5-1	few	TGCGCCAGCAGCTTAACGGGACAGGGGGTTTACAATGAGCAGTTCTTC	CASSLTGQGVYNEQFF
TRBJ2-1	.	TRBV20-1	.	TGCAGTGCTAGCCGTTTGGGCGCTTTCAATGAGCAGTTCTTC	CSASRLGAFNEQFF
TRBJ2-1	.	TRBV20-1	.	TGCAGTGCTAGAGTTGTTTCTGACAATGAGCAGTTCTTC	CSARVVSDNEQFF